The 30 T cell receptor beta chains below all came from one sample that was sequenced in a study of shared clonotypes between healthy human individuals. TCRdb's table, derived via immunoSEQ multiplex PCR, lists solely in-frame clones and lacks some. The sample consists of nearly 500,000 clones, about 82% of them appearing once. The sequenced sample consisted of PBMCs. Source of these receptors: a woman between 35 and 50 years old in good health. Some clones in this sample may be carry-over from other donors' samples.

The CDR3 DNA reads TGTGCCAGCAGCTTAGAGAGTGGGGGGGGACCCTACGAGCAGTACTTC. It translates to CASSLESGGGPYEQYF. The chain is built from TRBV7-6 and TRBJ2-7; the match to TRBD2 covers 7 bases. The CDR3 is 16 residues long. The junction had 8 bases not matched to a gene; V was cut back by 1 base and J by 2 bases. Per the germline V gene, CDR1 is SGHVS and CDR2 is FNYEAQ.

Note on this clone: Other DNA sequences in this sample translate to the same CDR3. The chain joins TRBV6-6 to TRBJ2-3; the D is unclear. The CDR3 extends over 14 amino acids. Looked up from germline, CDR1 is MNHNY and CDR2 is SVGAGI (reference sequence). V lost 2 bases to trimming and J lost 3 bases, with 9 bases between them. The CDR3 here is CASSYRDSTDTQYF. In DNA, the CDR3 is TGTGCCAGCAGTTACAGGGATAGTACAGATACGCAGTATTTT.

This clone was found once. The same CDR3 can be traced to other DNA sequences in this sample. The rearrangement links TRBV27 to TRBJ1-1, with TRBD1 matching over 7 bases. The junction had 4 bases not matched to a gene; V was cut back by 2 bases and J by 7 bases. This CDR3 contains 13 residues. Germline assignment: CDR1 MNHEY and CDR2 SMNVEV (reference sequence). CDR3 sequence reads: CASSLRQGLEAFF. The DNA of the CDR3 is TGTGCCAGCAGTTTAAGACAGGGCCTTGAAGCTTTCTTT.

With respect to this clone: One end of the junction does not line up with germline, which may come from a read error. The chain uses TRBV28 and TRBJ1-2; TRBD1 matches 8 bases. Germline V CDR1 and CDR2: MDHEN, SYDVKM. The CDR3 consists of 15 residues. CDR3 loop: CASRFGQGRNYGYTF. The CDR3, as DNA: TGTGCCAGCAGGTTTGGACAGGGACGCAACTACGGCTACACCTTC.

This clone showed up many times. The chain links TRBV29-1 to TRBJ2-5, with TRBD1 matching over 7 bases. V lost 4 bases and J lost 4; bases outside the gene matches: 12. This CDR3 is built from 15 residues. Germline CDR1 is SQVTM and CDR2 is ANQGSEA. The CDR3, as DNA: TGCAGCGTTGGCCCCCATGACAGGGTTGGAGAGACCCAGTACTTC. This gives the protein CSVGPHDRVGETQYF.

The chain uses TRBV28 and TRBJ1-3, with D maybe TRBD1 (5 bases). In germline, CDR1 is MDHEN, CDR2 SYDVKM. Trimming shortened V by 1 base and J by 4 bases, and 8 bases separated the two germline ends. CDR3 length: 14 residues. DNA of the CDR3: TGTGCCAGCAGTTTATCCGCAGGGGGAAACACCATATATTTT. Encoded protein: CASSLSAGGNTIYF. Full variable domain (remainder filled in from reference TRBV28 and TRBJ1-3): DVKVTQSSRYLVKRTGEKVFLECVQDMDHENMFWYRQDPGLGLRLIYFSYDVKMKEKGDIPEGYSVSREKKERFSLILESASTNQTSMYLCASSLSAGGNTIYFGEGSWLTVV.

The chain is built from TRBV10-3 and TRBJ2-3; 9 positions agree with TRBD2. This CDR3 has 15 amino acids. From germline, CDR1 is ENHRY and CDR2 SYGVKD. Trimming at V came to 0 bases and at J to 7 bases, leaving 5 bases not matched to a gene. CDR3 sequence reads: CAISESAGGPNTQYF. CDR3 coding DNA: TGTGCCATCAGTGAGTCGGCGGGAGGGCCGAATACGCAGTATTTT.

This clone was observed at least ten times. The rearrangement uses TRBV28 and TRBJ2-7, with a weak D call TRBD1 (6 bases). Between the trimmed V and J ends, which lost 7 bases and 2 bases, there was a span of 18 bases. The CDR3 runs to 15 residues. CDR1 is MDHEN and CDR2 is SYDVKM in the germline V gene. CDR3 amino acids: CASTLSIGGPYEQYF. In DNA form, the CDR3 reads TGTGCCAGCACTCTATCGATTGGGGGCCCCTACGAGCAGTACTTC.

The count of this clone is one. V gene TRBV11-1 combines with J gene TRBJ2-5; D perhaps matches TRBD1 (6 bases). The V gene's germline CDR1 is SGHAT and CDR2 FQDESV (reference sequence). The CDR3 totals 13 residues. Between the trimmed V and J ends, which lost 3 bases and 2 bases, there was a span of 7 bases. The CDR3 reads CASSFGTQETQYF. The CDR3, as DNA: TGTGCCAGCAGCTTCGGGACACAAGAGACCCAGTACTTC.

This chain connects TRBV14 to TRBJ2-7; no firm D call. CDR1 is SGHDN, CDR2 FVKESK, per germline. Trimming took off 2 bases at V and 7 bases at J, with 9 bases between the two ends. The CDR3 loop spans 12 amino acids. The CDR3 DNA is TGTGCCAGCAGCCAACTAGTTCGGGAGCAGTACTTC. Its translation is CASSQLVREQYF.

About this clone itself: At one end, the junction sequence differs from germline, possibly due to a read error. The chain recombines TRBV28 with TRBJ2-3; 7 bases match TRBD1. Germline V lookup: CDR1 MDHEN, CDR2 SYDVKM. CDR3 length: 13 amino acids. CDR3 in amino acids: CASRPTGVDTQYF. CDR3 bases: TGCGCCAGCAGACCTACAGGGGTAGATACGCAGTATTTT.

This sequence joins TRBV6-1 and TRBJ1-3; the D is unclear. The V gene's germline CDR1 is MNHNS and CDR2 SASEGT. The V gene lost 1 base and the J gene lost 9 bases, with 10 bases spanning the gap. This CDR3 region has 13 residues. The DNA for the CDR3 is TGTGCCAGCAGTGAAGACCGTCCAAGCACCATATATTTT. As protein: CASSEDRPSTIYF.

The chain joins TRBV6-1 to TRBJ2-3, with D hard to call. Between the trimmed V and J ends, which lost 7 bases and 0 bases, there was a span of 11 bases. This CDR3 has 14 amino acids. Looked up from germline, CDR1 is MNHNS and CDR2 is SASEGT. The CDR3 nucleotides read TGTGCCAGCATGGCTTTATCGAGCACAGATACGCAGTATTTT. Its translation: CASMALSSTDTQYF.

The rearrangement links TRBV29-1 to TRBJ1-2; a possible D gene is TRBD1 (6 bases). The V gene lost 4 bases and the J gene lost 4 bases, with 13 bases spanning the gap. The germline V gene has CDR1 SQVTM and CDR2 ANQGSEA. The CDR3 totals 13 residues. CDR3 amino acids: CSVVGGDVYGYTF. The CDR3 coding sequence is TGCAGCGTTGTGGGGGGCGACGTCTATGGCTACACCTTC.

This clone came up a few times. V and J are TRBV19 and TRBJ2-3, with a weak D call TRBD2 (5 bases). This CDR3 is 15 amino acids long. Between the trimmed V and J ends, which lost 8 bases and 1 base, there was a span of 16 bases. Germline lookup yields CDR1 LNHDA and CDR2 SQIVND (reference sequence). CDR3 bases: TGTGCCAGTGCTGACCGTAGCGATGGCACAGATACGCAGTATTTT. Protein: CASADRSDGTDTQYF. Filled out from reference TRBV19 and TRBJ2-3, the complete variable domain reads DGGITQSPKYLFRKEGQNVTLSCEQNLNHDAMYWYRQDPGQGLRLIYYSQIVNDFQKGDIAEGYSVSREKKESFPLTVTSAQKNPTAFYLCASADRSDGTDTQYFGPGTRLTVL.

The chain joins TRBV7-6 to TRBJ2-5; TRBD2 aligns across 13 bases. The trim removed 5 bases at V and 4 bases at J, leaving 4 bases unmatched. Germline V gene sequence: CDR1 SGHVS, CDR2 FNYEAQ. This CDR3 comprises 15 residues. CDR3 sequence reads: CASSETSGRAETQYF. In DNA, the CDR3 is TGTGCCAGCAGCGAAACTAGCGGGAGGGCAGAGACCCAGTACTTC.

V gene TRBV19 combines with J gene TRBJ1-5; D ambiguous. Germline assignment: CDR1 LNHDA and CDR2 SQIVND (reference sequence). This CDR3 has 16 residues. V gave up 6 bases and J gave up 11 bases, with 26 bases separating them. The CDR3 DNA reads TGTGCCAGTAGCAGCATCCGGCTGCCTGGGGAATCATCCCAGCATTTT. Its protein is CASSSIRLPGESSQHF.

This rearrangement joins TRBV18 to TRBJ1-3; no definite D call. Germline CDR1 reads KGHSH; CDR2 reads LQKENI. The CDR3 runs 16 residues. The germline V and J ends were trimmed by 3 bases and 0 bases, with 12 bases remaining between them. The CDR3 here is CASSPTDDISGNTIYF. The CDR3 DNA reads TGTGCCAGCTCACCGACGGACGACATCTCTGGAAACACCATATATTTT.

A few counts support this clone. The CDR3 region has the DNA TGTGCCAGCAGCACCCGGGACAGGGGTGGAGGTGGCTACACCTTC. Translating it yields CASSTRDRGGGGYTF. The J gene is TRBJ1-2, the V gene TRBV14, with 10 bases aligning to TRBD1. This CDR3 contains 15 residues. The J segment lost 7 bases and the V segment lost 5 bases, leaving 10 bases of the junction unmatched. Germline assignment: CDR1 SGHDN and CDR2 FVKESK.

This clone was seen a single time. The chain carries TRBV29-1 and TRBJ1-1, with D unresolved. CDR1 and CDR2 from the germline V gene are SQVTM and ANQGSEA. This CDR3 region has 14 residues. The ends were cut back, 1 base at V and 3 bases at J, with 12 bases in the middle. CDR3 nucleotides: TGCAGCGTTGAAGGCGGGGTGAGGGACACTGAAGCTTTCTTT. This gives the protein CSVEGGVRDTEAFF.

V is TRBV6-4 and J is TRBJ2-3; TRBD2 aligns across 11 bases. Germline CDR1 reads MRHNA; CDR2 reads SNTAGT. V lost 0 bases to trimming and J lost 0 bases; unmatched junction nucleotides: 8. The CDR3 is 19 residues long. The CDR3 DNA follows: TGTGCCAGCAGTGACTCTAGTTTAACTAGCGGGAGTAGCACAGATACGCAGTATTTT. This gives the protein CASSDSSLTSGSSTDTQYF.

This clone was picked up many times. The chain carries TRBV6-5 and TRBJ2-1, with D tentatively TRBD2 (6 bases). V was pared by 6 bases and J by 5 bases, with 14 bases between. The CDR3 runs 14 residues. Germline lookup yields CDR1 MNHEY and CDR2 SVGAGI. CDR3 sequence reads: CASRAAGGNNEQFF. The CDR3 DNA reads TGTGCCAGCAGGGCCGCCGGAGGGAACAATGAGCAGTTCTTC.

The chain recombines TRBV14 with TRBJ2-5; 8 bases match TRBD1. Germline values: CDR1 SGHDN, CDR2 FVKESK. V was pared by 8 bases and J by 7 bases, with 9 bases of the junction left unmatched. This CDR3 is built from 13 residues. Here the CDR3 DNA reads TGTGCCAGCGAGGGCAGGGGGCACATGACCCAGTACTTC. Encoded protein: CASEGRGHMTQYF.

This sequence joins TRBV7-2 and TRBJ2-7, with 10 bases identical to TRBD2. The length of the CDR3 is 16 residues. Germline CDR1 is SGHTA and CDR2 is FQGNSA. Unmatched junction bases numbered 7, after V lost 3 bases and J lost 2 bases. The CDR3 DNA reads TGTGCCAGCAGCTTCCGGACTAGCGGCTCAACCTACGAGCAGTACTTC. Encoded protein: CASSFRTSGSTYEQYF.

V usage is TRBV27 and J usage is TRBJ2-6; 12 bases map to TRBD2. CDR1 and CDR2 from the germline V gene are MNHEY and SMNVEV (reference sequence). The CDR3 consists of 17 residues. V shed 10 bases and J 4 bases; nucleotides not matched to a gene: 11. CDR3 residues: CATPLAGGPGGANVLTF. In nucleotides, the CDR3 is TGTGCCACCCCGCTAGCGGGAGGGCCAGGAGGGGCCAACGTCCTGACTTTC.

The chain employs TRBV9 and TRBJ1-2, with D perhaps TRBD1 (5 bases). The CDR3 is made up of 18 amino acids. Trimming cost V 4 bases and J 5 bases, with 27 bases left between them. Germline V gives CDR1 SGDLS, CDR2 YYNGEE. For the CDR3, the DNA is TGTGCCAGCAGCCCAGGATCGGGACCCCCGGGTCTGGGATATGGCTACACCTTC. Translated, it gives CASSPGSGPPGLGYGYTF.

The rearrangement links TRBV28 to TRBJ2-7; D is ambiguous. There are 11 residues in the CDR3. Germline-derived CDR1 and CDR2 are MDHEN and SYDVKM. Trimming took off 7 bases at V and 6 bases at J, with 10 bases between the two ends. The CDR3 reads CASNLGREQYF. Written as DNA, the CDR3 is TGTGCCAGCAATCTAGGTCGCGAGCAGTACTTC. The entire variable domain, with the rest obtained from reference TRBV28 and TRBJ2-7, is as follows: DVKVTQSSRYLVKRTGEKVFLECVQDMDHENMFWYRQDPGLGLRLIYFSYDVKMKEKGDIPEGYSVSREKKERFSLILESASTNQTSMYLCASNLGREQYFGPGTRLTVT.

V gene TRBV4-2 combines with J gene TRBJ2-7; the match to TRBD1 covers 9 bases. V lost 5 bases, J lost 6 bases, and 8 bases stayed unmatched. The CDR3 contains 14 residues. Germline V lookup: CDR1 LGHNA, CDR2 YNFKEQ. The CDR3 region is CASSRDRAPSEQYF. The CDR3 DNA reads as TGTGCCAGCAGCAGGGACAGGGCCCCGAGCGAGCAGTACTTC.

V is TRBV6-4 and J is TRBJ2-2, with unresolved D. The ends were cut back, 0 bases at V and 5 bases at J, with 7 bases in the middle. The CDR3 extends over 14 amino acids. Germline V gene sequence: CDR1 MRHNA, CDR2 SNTAGT. The CDR3 reads CASSDSPDTGELFF. CDR3 in DNA: TGTGCCAGCAGTGACTCGCCAGATACCGGGGAGCTGTTTTTT.

This clone was picked up one time. V is TRBV5-6 and J is TRBJ2-7; 10 bases line up with TRBD1. The CDR3 has 18 amino acids. The J segment lost 0 bases and the V segment lost 1 base, leaving 10 bases of the junction unmatched. Germline V lookup: CDR1 SGHDT, CDR2 YYEEEE. CDR3 nucleotides: TGTGCCAGCAGCTTGTACCCGACAGGGGGCCTTACCTCCTACGAGCAGTACTTC. It translates to CASSLYPTGGLTSYEQYF.